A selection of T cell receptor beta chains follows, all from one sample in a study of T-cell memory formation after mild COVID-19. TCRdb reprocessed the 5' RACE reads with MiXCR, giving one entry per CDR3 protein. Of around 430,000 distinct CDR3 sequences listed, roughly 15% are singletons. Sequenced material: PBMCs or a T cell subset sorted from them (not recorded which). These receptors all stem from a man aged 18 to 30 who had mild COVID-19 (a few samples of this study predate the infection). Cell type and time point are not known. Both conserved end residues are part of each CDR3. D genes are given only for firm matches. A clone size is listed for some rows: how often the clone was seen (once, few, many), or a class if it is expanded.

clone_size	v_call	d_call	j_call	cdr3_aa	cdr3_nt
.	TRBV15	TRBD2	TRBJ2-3	CATSTGRIGLAGVTDTQYF	TGTGCCACCAGCACCGGCCGGATTGGACTAGCGGGGGTCACAGATACGCAGTATTTT
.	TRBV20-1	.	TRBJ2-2	CSARAPRLVGGELFF	TGCAGTGCTAGAGCCCCCCGACTAGTGGGCGGGGAGCTGTTTTTT
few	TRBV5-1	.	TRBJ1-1	CASSLDEGGVNTEAFF	TGCGCCAGCAGCTTGGACGAAGGTGGAGTAAACACTGAAGCTTTCTTT
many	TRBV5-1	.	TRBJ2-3	CASSLLVSSTDTQYF	TGCGCCAGCAGCTTGCTCGTTTCTAGCACAGATACGCAGTATTTT
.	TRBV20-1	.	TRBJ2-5	CSARDFIPVETQYF	TGCAGTGCTAGAGATTTCATACCTGTGGAGACCCAGTACTTC
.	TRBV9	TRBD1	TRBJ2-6	CASSAKPAGGVAGANVLTF	TGTGCCAGCAGCGCAAAACCCGCAGGGGGAGTCGCTGGGGCCAACGTCCTGACTTTC
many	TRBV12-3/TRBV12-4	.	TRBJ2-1	CASSLGLGGNEQFF	TGTGCCAGCAGTTTGGGTCTTGGGGGTAATGAGCAGTTCTTC
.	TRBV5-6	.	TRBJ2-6	CASSLLSLGYSGANVLTF	TGTGCCAGCAGCTTGTTGTCTTTGGGATACTCTGGGGCCAACGTCCTGACTTTC
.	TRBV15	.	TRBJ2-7	CATSGEDSTYEQYF	TGTGCCACCAGCGGTGAAGACAGTACCTACGAGCAGTACTTC
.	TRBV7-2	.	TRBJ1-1	CASSPGGDMVGAFF	TGTGCCAGCAGCCCCGGGGGGGACATGGTAGGAGCTTTCTTT
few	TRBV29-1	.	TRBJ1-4	CSVAVRGGEKLFF	TGCAGCGTTGCGGTCAGGGGAGGTGAAAAACTGTTTTTT
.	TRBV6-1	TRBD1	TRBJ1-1	CASSGPGQGKNEAFF	TGTGCCAGCAGTGGTCCGGGACAGGGAAAGAATGAAGCTTTCTTT
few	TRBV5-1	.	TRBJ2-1	CASSLAQGGEQFF	TGCGCCAGCAGCTTGGCCCAGGGCGGTGAGCAGTTCTTC
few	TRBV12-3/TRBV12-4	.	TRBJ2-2	CASSFVGPWTGELFF	TGTGCCAGCAGTTTTGTAGGACCGTGGACCGGGGAGCTGTTTTTT
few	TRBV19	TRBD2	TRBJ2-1	CASSITPSGANNEQFF	TGTGCCAGTAGTATAACCCCGAGCGGGGCGAACAATGAGCAGTTCTTC
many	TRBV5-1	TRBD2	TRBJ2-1	CASSLEGREFF	TGCGCCAGCAGCTTGGAGGGGAGGGAGTTCTTC
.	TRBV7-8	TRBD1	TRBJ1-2	CASSLDDRVGGYTF	TGTGCCAGCAGCTTAGATGACAGGGTGGGCGGCTACACCTTC
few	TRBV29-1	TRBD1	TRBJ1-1	CSVEEDRAGTEAFF	TGCAGCGTAGAGGAGGACAGGGCGGGGACTGAAGCTTTCTTT
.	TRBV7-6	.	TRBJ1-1	CASSLEAGNFEAFF	TGTGCCAGCAGCTTAGAGGCGGGGAATTTTGAAGCTTTCTTT
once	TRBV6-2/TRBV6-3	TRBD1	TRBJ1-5	CASSYGTGGHYSNQPQHF	TGTGCCAGCAGTTACGGGACAGGGGGCCACTATAGCAATCAGCCCCAGCATTTT
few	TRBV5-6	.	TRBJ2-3	CASSSGHSWGQYF	TGTGCCAGCAGTTCGGGCCACTCCTGGGGGCAGTATTTT
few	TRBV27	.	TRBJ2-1	CASSLLGFNEQFF	TGTGCCAGCAGTTTATTAGGGTTCAATGAGCAGTTCTTC
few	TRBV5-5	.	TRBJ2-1	CASSFVRGPYNEQFF	TGTGCCAGCAGCTTTGTGCGGGGGCCATACAATGAGCAGTTCTTC
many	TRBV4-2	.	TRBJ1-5	CASSQDWRGNQPQHF	TGTGCCAGCAGCCAAGATTGGAGGGGCAATCAGCCCCAGCATTTT
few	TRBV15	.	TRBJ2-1	CATSRGGGRTYNEQFF	TGTGCCACCAGCAGAGGAGGAGGGAGAACCTACAATGAGCAGTTCTTC
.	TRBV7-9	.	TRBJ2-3	CASSQGQGKYF	TGTGCCAGCAGCCAGGGGCAGGGGAAGTATTTT
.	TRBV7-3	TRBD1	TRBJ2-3	CASSTGTGGFTDTQYF	TGTGCCAGCAGCACCGGGACAGGGGGCTTTACAGATACGCAGTATTTT
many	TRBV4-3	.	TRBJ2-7	CASSQDRTATYEQYF	TGCGCCAGCAGCCAAGATAGGACGGCGACCTACGAGCAGTACTTC
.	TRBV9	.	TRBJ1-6	CASSAEGPLHF	TGTGCCAGCAGCGCTGAGGGTCCCCTCCACTTT
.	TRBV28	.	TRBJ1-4	CASLEGRGLEKLFF	TGTGCCAGCTTAGAGGGGCGCGGGTTGGAAAAACTGTTTTTT
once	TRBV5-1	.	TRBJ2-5	CASSRSLREETQYF	TGCGCCAGCAGCCGCAGCCTAAGGGAAGAGACCCAGTACTTC
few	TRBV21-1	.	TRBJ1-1	CASSKARPRGRTLKAFF	TGTGCCAGCAGCAAAGCGAGACCCAGGGGGCGGACTCTGAAGGCTTTCTTT
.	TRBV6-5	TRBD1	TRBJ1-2	CASSPSPATGGRYYGYTF	TGTGCCAGCTCCCCCTCGCCGGCCACAGGGGGCCGATACTATGGCTACACCTTC
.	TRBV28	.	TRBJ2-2	CASSLSTKAGELFF	TGTGCCAGCAGTTTAAGTACCAAGGCCGGGGAGCTGTTTTTT
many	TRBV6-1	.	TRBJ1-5	CASSEAEGRGQPQHF	TGTGCCAGCAGTGAAGCGGAGGGGAGGGGTCAGCCCCAGCATTTT
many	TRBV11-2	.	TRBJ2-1	CASSLGRSSYNEQFF	TGTGCCAGCAGCTTAGGCAGGTCTTCCTACAATGAGCAGTTCTTC
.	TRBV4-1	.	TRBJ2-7	CASSQDSNSNYEQYF	TGCGCCAGCAGCCAAGATAGCAACTCTAACTACGAGCAGTACTTC
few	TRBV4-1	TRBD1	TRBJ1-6	CASSWGQVDYSPLHF	TGCGCCAGCAGCTGGGGACAGGTGGATTATTCACCCCTCCACTTT
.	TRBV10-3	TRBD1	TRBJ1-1	CAIRRDRGEPEAFF	TGTGCCATCAGAAGGGACAGGGGGGAACCTGAAGCTTTCTTT
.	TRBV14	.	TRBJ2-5	CASSQRVGRGHGTQYF	TGTGCCAGCAGCCAACGAGTGGGCCGGGGGCACGGGACCCAGTACTTC
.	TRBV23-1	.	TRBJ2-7	CASSQLDRSYYEQYF	TGCGCCAGCAGTCAGTTAGACAGGAGCTACTACGAGCAGTACTTC
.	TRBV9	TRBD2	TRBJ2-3	CASSVETSGGLDTQYF	TGTGCCAGCAGCGTAGAAACTAGCGGGGGGTTGGATACGCAGTATTTT
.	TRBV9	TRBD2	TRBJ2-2	CASSVDSGPPTGELFF	TGTGCCAGCAGCGTAGATAGCGGGCCCCCCACCGGGGAGCTGTTTTTT
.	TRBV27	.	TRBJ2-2	CASSWVKGELFF	TGTGCCAGCAGTTGGGTGAAGGGGGAGCTGTTTTTT
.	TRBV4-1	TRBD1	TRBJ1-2	CASSRPGAQGAGGYTF	TGCGCCAGCAGCCGTCCCGGGGCCCAGGGGGCCGGTGGCTACACCTTC
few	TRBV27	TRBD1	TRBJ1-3	CASSLSTGVGNTIYF	TGTGCCAGCAGTTTATCTACAGGGGTTGGAAACACCATATATTTT
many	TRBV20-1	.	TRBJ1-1	CSARSGGRRDTEAFF	TGCAGTGCTAGATCGGGGGGAAGACGGGACACTGAAGCTTTCTTT
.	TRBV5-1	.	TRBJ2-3	CASTPLEKGTDTQYF	TGCGCCAGCACCCCCCTAGAAAAGGGCACAGATACGCAGTATTTT
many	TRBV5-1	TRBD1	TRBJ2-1	CASSRDRALNEQFF	TGCGCCAGCAGCCGGGACAGGGCCCTCAATGAGCAGTTCTTC
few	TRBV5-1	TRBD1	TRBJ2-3	CASSLAGQGPLDTQYF	TGCGCCAGCAGCTTGGCGGGACAGGGGCCACTGGATACGCAGTATTTT
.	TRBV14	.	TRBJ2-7	CASSQVGGGRYEQYF	TGTGCCAGCAGCCAAGTGGGAGGAGGCCGCTACGAGCAGTACTTC
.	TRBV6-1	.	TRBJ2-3	CASSEVGADTQYF	TGTGCCAGCAGTGAAGTGGGAGCAGATACGCAGTATTTT